This TCR beta chain was retrieved from a study of blood T cell repertoires in COVID-19 (TCRdb year 2020). With respect to the entire study: Samples from collaborators originated in the United States, Italy and Spain and spanned both the acute and convalescent phases of COVID-19. A de-identified subject ID, COVID-19 status, age in years and sex were almost always included in the sample metadata. Where available, HLA class I and class II types were taken from metadata supplied by the sample provider and were not determined by assay-based typing. Deeply sampled blood TCRbeta repertoires from subjects exposed to, actively infected with, or recovered from COVID-19 were included in the dataset. The repertoires were released in a freely available public database meant as a resource for research on the immune response to SARS-CoV-2. Samples came from the ongoing ImmuneRACE study (first 160 participants) plus 1,254 subjects from 6 global collaborators. The material from the prospective study consisted of cDNA or gDNA derived from T cells, B-cell-depleted T cells, or PBMCs. Study-wide conclusions, independent of this receptor: The amount of clinical and demographic metadata varied by source and participant and was provided uncurated.

The CDR3, from cysteine to phenylalanine, totals 13 residues. Kept here is only the CDR3 DNA, which spans 39 bases and is read in frame from base 1. The germline V gene (reference sequence) specifies LNHDA as CDR1 and SQIVND as CDR2. Unmatched junction bases come to 3, with V trimmed by 5 bases and J by 4 bases. Comments on this clone: What this receptor recognizes is not known. No per-base quality is available; no much larger clone lies one base away.

Each collaborating institution followed its own protocols to collect whole blood in K2EDTA tubes. Collaborator samples were shipped for TCRbeta analysis as frozen whole blood, isolated PBMCs, or DNA extracted from either sample type. TCRbeta CDR3 regions were amplified from genomic DNA by means of the immunoSEQ Assay, a bias-controlled multiplex PCR. Turning to the authors' computational methods: Nucleated cell counts per sample were estimated from amplification of reference gene primers within the assay. To quantify the absolute abundance of each unique TCRbeta CDR3 rearrangement, sequence reads were collapsed and filtered. For each sample, productive Simpson clonality was calculated by taking the square root of Simpson's diversity index across productive rearrangements. The table was pulled from immuneACCESS by TCRdb, which kept in-frame rearrangements only. Such tables lose some clones; where checked, under half of the loss comes from unresolved V genes, and the rest has no known cause. V and J calls and clone size are given by that table; D and trimming were obtained from the DNA. The sample has 200,000 to 250,000 clones on record, more than 75% of them singletons. Of the sample, roughly 13% falls within the top ten clones.

Input material: peripheral blood. In this chain, TRBV19 is recombined with TRBJ1-1; 8 bases in between match TRBD1. The source of this sequence is a human donor in a cohort sampled during active COVID-19. The DNA is as follows: TGTGCCAGTAGTCAGGGGGCGGCCACTGAAGCTTTCTTT. This translates into CASSQGAATEAFF. Reference TRBV19 and TRBJ1-1 proteins supply the regions before and after the CDR3; the full variable domain is: DGGITQSPKYLFRKEGQNVTLSCEQNLNHDAMYWYRQDPGQGLRLIYYSQIVNDFQKGDIAEGYSVSREKKESFPLTVTSAQKNPTAFYLCASSQGAATEAFFGQGTRLTVV.